The entry below gives a single T cell receptor beta chain sequence along with its context. Its antigen is unidentified. TCRdb reprocessed the 5' RACE reads via MiXCR and lists one record per CDR3 protein. Seen here are about 530,000 distinct CDR3 sequences, 20% to 25% observed once, and the top ten hold 0.48%. This CDR3 spans 17 amino acids. This sample was taken from a study of identical twins. Regarding the study as a whole: Memory repertoires showed no such pattern, whereas abundant cord blood beta clonotypes carried fewer insertions. Models underpredicted monozygotic twin sharing of out-of-frame TCR alpha.

The sample also formed part of further work on yellow fever vaccine responses in identical twins.

This chain uses TRBV1 with TRBJ2-1. TRBV1 is a known pseudogene. Sequenced input: CD4+ T cells sorted from blood. This clonotype was obtained from a woman younger than 30 in good health. The CDR3 spells CTSSQDLGGTTYNEQFF. The CDR3 DNA is TGCACCAGCAGCCAAGATCTTGGGGGGACTACCTACAATGAGCAGTTCTTC.